This T cell receptor beta chain emerged from a study of cytomegalovirus exposure and HLA in healthy donors. The study's findings and limits: In a later analysis, DRB1 alleles had the most associated TCRs; HLA-C alleles the fewest. The listing of 150 to 200 TCR beta chains classed them as cytomegalovirus-associated.

Researchers ran the PCR with 60 Vbeta and 13 Jbeta primers. Libraries were prepared by immunoSEQ multiplex PCR; TCRdb keeps only in-frame clonotypes and omits some of them. The top ten hold roughly 1.4% of the sample, which has 150,000 to 200,000 clones, around 80% seen once. Germline V gene sequence: CDR1 MNHEY, CDR2 SMNVEV (reference sequence). The CDR3 consists of 15 residues. Trimming shortened V by 3 bases and J by 0 bases, and 9 bases separated the two germline ends. Of note for this clone: The antigen is not known.

V gene TRBV27 combines with J gene TRBJ1-5; a weak D match, TRBD1 (6 bases). This TCR was sampled from a woman aged 30 to 39 in good health and CMV-seropositive. Sequencing was done on a sample of PBMCs. The CDR3 nucleotides are TGTGCCAGCAGTTTTAACAGGGATAGCAATCAGCCCCAGCATTTT. Its translation: CASSFNRDSNQPQHF.